The T cell receptor (beta chain) described here comes from a study of shared clonotypes between healthy human individuals. Study overall: The study enrolled a couple of women and a few men aged 18 to 49.

Unsorted PBMC DNA went through sequencing on ten immunoSEQ deep assay plates. The assay was immunoSEQ multiplex PCR, and TCRdb's table has in-frame clones only and misses some. The sample yields 400,000 to 550,000 clones, around 79% seen once. There are 15 residues in the CDR3. CDR1 is SEHNR and CDR2 is FQNEAQ in the germline V gene (reference sequence). With V trimmed by 0 bases and J by 7 bases, 6 bases remained unmatched. The rearrangement links TRBV7-9 to TRBJ2-7; 10 nucleotides agree with TRBD1. The clonotype originates from a woman aged 40 to 49 in good health. Some clones in this sample may be carry-over from other donors' samples. Sequenced material: PBMCs. CDR3 in amino acids: CASSLARTGGREQYF. CDR3 bases: TGTGCCAGCAGCTTAGCCCGGACAGGGGGGCGGGAGCAGTACTTC. Full variable domain (missing parts from reference TRBV7-9 and TRBJ2-7): DTGVSQNPRHKITKRGQNVTFRCDPISEHNRLYWYRQTLGQGPEFLTYFQNEAQLEKSRLLSDRFSAERPKGSFSTLEIQRTEQGDSAMYLCASSLARTGGREQYFGPGTRLTVT.